These 19 T cell receptor beta chains share one sample of origin, sequenced in a study of blood T cell repertoires in COVID-19. Method: immunoSEQ multiplex PCR; TCRdb's copy keeps in-frame clones and lacks some. The table records roughly 140,000 clones, just under 80% of them present only once. The sample taken for sequencing was peripheral blood. The receptors shown here come from a woman aged 60-70 years with acute or convalescent COVID-19.

The chain recombines TRBV2 with TRBJ2-5, with D possibly being TRBD2 (6 bases). The V and J ends lost 2 bases and 6 bases respectively, with 13 bases between them. This CDR3 is built from 14 residues. Germline CDR1 SNHLY, CDR2 FYNNEI. This CDR3 reads CASSELATRQTQYF. The CDR3 DNA reads TGTGCCAGCAGTGAACTAGCGACGAGGCAGACCCAGTACTTC.

This sequence joins TRBV7-2 and TRBJ2-1, with D possibly TRBD2 on 5 matching bases. Germline CDR1 SGHTA, CDR2 FQGNSA. With 4 bases removed from V and 6 bases from J, the gap between germline ends came to 16 bases. This CDR3 is built from 15 residues. The CDR3 DNA follows: TGTGCCAGCAGCTCCAGTAGAGGGAGAGCCAATGAGCAGTTCTTC. Its translation: CASSSSRGRANEQFF.

The chain has TRBV6-6 and TRBJ2-7; TRBD1 matches at 8 bases. Germline-derived CDR1 and CDR2 are MNHNY and SVGAGI (reference sequence). V shed 2 bases, J shed 4 bases, and the junction held 4 bases outside the gene matches. The length of the CDR3 is 14 residues. The CDR3 protein is CASSYAGGMYEQYF. The CDR3 bases are TGTGCCAGCAGTTACGCAGGGGGCATGTACGAGCAGTACTTC.

V usage is TRBV30 and J usage is TRBJ2-1; 8 bases agree with TRBD1. The CDR3 length is 20 residues. Germline trimming cut 1 base from V and 3 bases from J; bases unmatched to any gene: 20. CDR1 and CDR2 (germline): GTSNPN, SVGIG (reference sequence). Here the CDR3 DNA reads TGTGCCTGGAGTGGGTCTATTGGACAGGGAGTTCGCCTTAACTACAATGAGCAGTTCTTC. Amino acids: CAWSGSIGQGVRLNYNEQFF. Based on the CDR3 plus reference TRBV30 and TRBJ2-1, the full variable domain is SQTIHQWPATLVQPVGSPLSLECTVEGTSNPNLYWYRQAAGRGLQLLFYSVGIGQISSEVPQNLSASRPQDRQFILSSKKLLLSDSGFYLCAWSGSIGQGVRLNYNEQFFGPGTRLTVL.

The chain uses TRBV30 and TRBJ2-1, with D possibly TRBD2 on 5 matching bases. There are 14 residues in the CDR3. Trimming took 1 base from V and 3 from J, leaving 10 bases between them. Germline CDR1 GTSNPN, CDR2 SVGIG (reference sequence). The CDR3 bases are TGTGCCTGGAGTGGTGGCGGGTACTACAATGAGCAGTTCTTC. Encoded protein: CAWSGGGYYNEQFF.

As for this clone: The identical CDR3 is also encoded by other nucleotide sequences in the sample. CDR3 amino acids: CASRSVPHSGTVNTEAFF. The CDR3, as DNA: TGTGCCAGCAGAAGCGTCCCCCACTCCGGGACAGTCAACACTGAAGCTTTCTTT. V and J are TRBV28 and TRBJ1-1; 7 positions match TRBD1. CDR3 length: 18 residues. From germline, CDR1 is MDHEN and CDR2 SYDVKM. V shed 6 bases, J shed 2 bases, and the junction held 18 bases outside the gene matches.

The J gene is TRBJ2-1, the V gene TRBV28, with 13 bases that match TRBD2. The CDR3 has 18 residues. Germline V lookup: CDR1 MDHEN, CDR2 SYDVKM. V lost 3 bases, J lost 6 bases, and 11 bases stayed unmatched. Here the CDR3 reads CASSFTGTSGAPTNEQFF. CDR3 DNA: TGTGCCAGCAGTTTTACCGGGACTAGCGGGGCCCCCACCAATGAGCAGTTCTTC. Complete variable domain (other parts from reference TRBV28 and TRBJ2-1): DVKVTQSSRYLVKRTGEKVFLECVQDMDHENMFWYRQDPGLGLRLIYFSYDVKMKEKGDIPEGYSVSREKKERFSLILESASTNQTSMYLCASSFTGTSGAPTNEQFFGPGTRLTVL.

This clone has a handful of counts. The chain employs TRBV6-5 and TRBJ1-5; the D gene is possibly TRBD1 (5 bases). The CDR3 is 13 amino acids. V lost 5 bases, J lost 6 bases, and 11 bases lay in between. Looked up from germline, CDR1 is MNHEY and CDR2 is SVGAGI. The CDR3 region has the DNA TGTGCCAGCAGTCCATTAGGGGCTCAGCCCCAGCATTTT. Protein product: CASSPLGAQPQHF.

V usage is TRBV5-6 and J usage is TRBJ1-6; 8 bases agree with TRBD1. V shed 6 bases, J shed 7 bases, and the junction held 6 bases outside the gene matches. The CDR3 has 14 amino acids. Germline lookup yields CDR1 SGHDT and CDR2 YYEEEE. DNA of the CDR3: TGTGCCAGCACCAAGACAGGGGTCAATTCACCCCTCCACTTT. Its protein is CASTKTGVNSPLHF.

The chain links TRBV5-1 to TRBJ1-1, with 9 positions matching TRBD1. The CDR3 is 15 residues long. Germline lookup yields CDR1 SGHRS and CDR2 YFSETQ. The V gene end was trimmed by 2 bases and the J gene end by 3 bases; junction bases not matched to a gene: 5. CDR3 amino acids: CASSFGTGKHTEAFF. The DNA of the CDR3 is TGCGCCAGCAGCTTTGGGACAGGGAAACACACTGAAGCTTTCTTT.

CDR3 in amino acids: CASSLTGLAGGSYNEQFF. The CDR3 bases are TGTGCCAGCAGCCTTACGGGACTAGCGGGAGGATCCTACAATGAGCAGTTCTTC. This chain joins TRBV3-1 (or the pseudogene TRBV3-2) and TRBJ2-1, with 15 nucleotides matching TRBD2. V shed 4 bases and J 1 base; nucleotides not matched to a gene: 5. The CDR3 has 18 residues. Germline-derived CDR1 and CDR2 are LGHDT and YNNKEL (reference sequence).

V gene TRBV19 combines with J gene TRBJ2-3, with 7 bases identical to TRBD1. Trimming removed 4 bases from V and 4 bases from J; junction bases left unmatched: 8. This CDR3 has 15 amino acids. The V gene's germline CDR1 is LNHDA and CDR2 SQIVND (reference sequence). CDR3 DNA: TGTGCCAGTAGTAACCCCGGGACAGAAGCAGATACGCAGTATTTT. Translating it yields CASSNPGTEADTQYF.

In its sample, this clone was seen a few times. This sequence joins TRBV3-1 (or the pseudogene TRBV3-2) and TRBJ1-2, with TRBD1 matching over 7 bases. Per germline, CDR1 LGHDT and CDR2 YNNKEL (reference sequence). This CDR3 has 13 residues. V lost 0 bases and J lost 5; bases outside the gene matches: 0. The CDR3 sequence is CASSQETGYGYTF. In nucleotides, the CDR3 is TGTGCCAGCAGCCAAGAGACAGGGTATGGCTACACCTTC.

The CDR3 reads CASSPWDRERDGYTF. The DNA of the CDR3 is TGTGCCAGCAGCCCTTGGGACAGGGAGCGGGATGGCTACACCTTC. This chain links TRBV6-2 or TRBV6-3 with TRBJ1-2; TRBD1 matches at 9 bases. The CDR3 contains 15 residues. J was trimmed by 6 bases and V by 6 bases; bases with no gene match: 11. Looked up from germline, CDR1 is MNHEY and CDR2 is SVGEGT.

This chain joins TRBV9 and TRBJ1-5; 7 bases line up with TRBD1. Trimming at V came to 3 bases and at J to 0 bases, leaving 6 bases not matched to a gene. Germline V gene lookup returns CDR1 SGDLS and CDR2 YYNGEE. The CDR3 covers 16 residues. CDR3 residues: CASSEGDSYSNQPQHF. CDR3 sequence (DNA): TGTGCCAGCAGCGAGGGGGACAGTTATAGCAATCAGCCCCAGCATTTT.

The V gene is TRBV11-2, the J gene TRBJ2-7, with TRBD2 as a possible D gene (5 bases). The CDR3 spans 13 residues. Trimming took 2 bases from V and 7 from J, leaving 12 bases between them. CDR1 SGHAT and CDR2 FQNNGV come from the germline V gene. The CDR3 spells CASSLISEGEQYF. The CDR3 bases are TGTGCCAGCAGCTTAATTTCAGAGGGAGAGCAGTACTTC. Filled out from reference TRBV11-2 and TRBJ2-7, the complete variable domain reads EAGVAQSPRYKIIEKRQSVAFWCNPISGHATLYWYQQILGQGPKLLIQFQNNGVVDDSQLPKDRFSAERLKGVDSTLKIQPAKLEDSAVYLCASSLISEGEQYFGPGTRLTVT.

V gene TRBV2 combines with J gene TRBJ2-7; TRBD1 is a possible D gene (6 bases). CDR3 length equals 20 residues. Trimming cost V 5 bases and J 4 bases, with 33 bases left between them. Germline loops: CDR1 SNHLY, CDR2 FYNNEI. In nucleotides, the CDR3 is TGTGCCAGCAGTTTGGGTTGGTCGACCCTCGAAACAGGGAGATCTTACGAGCAGTACTTC. The encoded protein is CASSLGWSTLETGRSYEQYF. The full variable domain, its missing parts supplied by reference TRBV2 and TRBJ2-7, is EPEVTQTPSHQVTQMGQEVILRCVPISNHLYFYWYRQILGQKVEFLVSFYNNEISEKSEIFDDQFSVERPDGSNFTLKIRSTKLEDSAMYFCASSLGWSTLETGRSYEQYFGPGTRLTVT.

This clone has just a few counts. The gene calls are TRBV7-9 and TRBJ2-7, with TRBD2 identical over 10 bases. This CDR3 spans 15 amino acids. Losses at the gene ends were 5 bases for V and 3 bases for J; bases not matched to a gene: 7. The germline V gene encodes CDR1 SEHNR and CDR2 FQNEAQ (reference sequence). The CDR3 reads CASSPIAGGFYEQYF. The DNA for the CDR3 is TGTGCCAGCAGCCCAATAGCGGGAGGTTTCTACGAGCAGTACTTC.

The genes are TRBV5-1 and TRBJ1-4, with D uncertain. Trimming stripped 0 bases from V and 7 bases from J, with 10 bases between. This CDR3 is 14 amino acids long. Germline CDR1 is SGHRS and CDR2 is YFSETQ. CDR3 sequence: CASSLGPGGEKLFF. The CDR3 coding sequence is TGCGCCAGCAGCTTGGGCCCAGGAGGTGAAAAACTGTTTTTT.